The clone carrying this T cell receptor beta chain was detected only once. No antigen is known for it. This sample was taken from a study of T-cell reconstitution after alpha-beta-depleted transplantation in children. General study results and limits: Several hundred expanded graft clones reportedly supplied alpha-beta T cells about two months after transplant.

It was with unique molecular identifiers that the TCRbeta library was prepared. TCRdb redid the calling of the PCR reads with MiXCR, one entry per CDR3 protein. The table lists approximately 500,000 distinct CDR3 sequences, about 10% of them singletons. The CDR3 contains 14 residues. CDR1 is LNHDA, CDR2 SQIVND, per germline (reference sequence). Trimming pared 5 bases from V and 7 bases from J, leaving 15 bases between. The rearrangement links TRBV19 to TRBJ1-5; D is possibly TRBD1 (6 bases). The input for sequencing was PBMCs, taken before TCRalphabeta/CD19-depleted stem cell transplant. The clonotype originates from a child aged 2 to 9 with inherited bone marrow failure, due to receive a stem cell transplant. CDR3 bases: TGTGCCAGTAGTCGGGCAGGGGATCAGCAGCCCCAGCATTTT. Protein: CASSRAGDQQPQHF.